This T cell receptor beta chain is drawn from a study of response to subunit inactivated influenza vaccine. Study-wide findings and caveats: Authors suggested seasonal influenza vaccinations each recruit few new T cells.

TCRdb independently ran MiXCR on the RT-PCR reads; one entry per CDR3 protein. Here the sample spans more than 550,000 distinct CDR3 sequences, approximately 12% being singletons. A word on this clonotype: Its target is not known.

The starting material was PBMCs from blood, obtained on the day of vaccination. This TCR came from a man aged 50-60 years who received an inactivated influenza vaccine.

The CDR3 is CASSVGSQPVYEQYF. The DNA of the CDR3 is TGTGCCAGCAGCGTAGGGAGTCAGCCGGTCTACGAGCAGTACTTC. The chain employs TRBV9 and TRBJ2-7; the D is unclear. Germline CDR1 reads SGDLS; CDR2 reads YYNGEE. The V end lost 0 bases, the J end lost 3 bases, and 13 bases lay between the germline ends. The CDR3 sequence is 15 residues long.